This T cell receptor beta chain stems from a study of control samples from healthy donors and cancer patients. Profiled with immunoSEQ multiplex PCR; TCRdb holds only in-frame clones, not every one. The repertoire has roughly 120,000 clones, 80% to 90% of them found once; the top ten carry around 1.1%. V was pared by 1 base and J by 0 bases, with 9 bases between. This CDR3 has 15 amino acids. The V gene's germline CDR1 is SGDLS and CDR2 YYNGEE. Sequencing was performed on PBMCs. The chain combines TRBV9 with TRBJ2-3; D perhaps matches TRBD1 (5 bases). The clonotype was recovered from a woman between 50 and 59 years old with colorectal cancer. The CDR3 nucleotides read TGTGCCAGCAGCGTATTGGGGCCGAGCACAGATACGCAGTATTTT. Residues: CASSVLGPSTDTQYF.